This TCR beta chain was recorded in a study of blood T cell repertoires in COVID-19. Across the study: Specimens from acute and convalescent COVID-19 originated in the United States, Italy and Spain. The analysed material was cDNA or gDNA that came from T cells, B-cell-depleted T cells, or PBMCs.

CDR1 SEHNR and CDR2 FQNEAQ come from the germline V gene (reference sequence). This CDR3 comprises 13 residues. V shed 3 bases and J shed 5 bases, with 10 bases lying between them. Per the original methods: The authors estimated nucleated cell counts from reference gene primer amplification. TCRdb's table, derived via immunoSEQ multiplex PCR, lists solely in-frame clones and lacks some. D and trimming were read from the DNA, whereas the V and J calls and clone size are those reported in that table. The table records tens of thousands of clones, roughly 82% of them present only once. This rearrangement joins TRBV7-9 to TRBJ1-1; D gene uncertain. The source material was peripheral blood. The TCR comes from a human donor in a cohort sampled during active COVID-19. The CDR3 loop reads CASSLERGTEAFF. DNA of the CDR3: TGTGCCAGCAGCTTGGAGCGGGGAACTGAAGCTTTCTTT.